The 3 T cell receptor beta chains below all came from one sample that was sequenced in a study of CD8+CD57+ T cells in acquired aplastic anemia. Genomic DNA, serving as template, underwent TCR beta VDJ and CDR3 profiling. Via MiXCR, TCRdb re-called the reads, giving one row per CDR3 protein. Among 150,000 to 200,000 distinct CDR3 sequences listed, under 70% were seen once. Sequenced sample: sorted CD4+, CD8+, or CD8+CD57+ T cells (not recorded which) from PBMCs. The receptors derive from a human donor with severe aplastic anemia or a healthy control (not recorded which).

This chain joins TRBV7-9 and TRBJ2-2, with D unclear. The CDR3 has 14 amino acids. Germline-derived CDR1 and CDR2 are SEHNR and FQNEAQ (reference sequence). The ends were cut back, 11 bases at V and 0 bases at J, with 13 bases in the middle. Here the CDR3 reads CAAKGTSNTGELFF. The CDR3 DNA reads as TGTGCCGCGAAGGGAACATCGAACACCGGGGAGCTGTTTTTT.

Of note for this clonotype: No DNA is shown, since the ends of the CDR3 on it are uncertain; the CDR3 is the one TCRdb lists. This sequence joins TRBV29-1 and TRBJ1-2; the table's D call of TRBD1 was not tested on the DNA. The germline V gene encodes CDR1 SQVTM and CDR2 ANQGSEA. Including both end residues, the CDR3 is 24 amino acids long. This CDR3 is CSVEGGTSYEQYFGPGFSNYGYTF.

The chain has TRBV15 and TRBJ2-7; 7 positions match TRBD2. The V gene's germline CDR1 is LNHNV and CDR2 YYDKDF (reference sequence). Trimming cost V 3 bases and J 3 bases; bases outside gene matches: 8. The CDR3 runs to 15 residues. The CDR3 DNA reads TGTGCCACCAGCAGTGCGGCTAGCGGTAACTACGAGCAGTACTTC. Protein product: CATSSAASGNYEQYF.